This TCR beta chain came from a study of T-cell memory formation after mild COVID-19. TCRdb processed the 5' RACE reads anew with MiXCR; each CDR3 protein has one entry. The sample carries about 190,000 distinct CDR3 sequences, over 20% recorded once. Trimming pared 1 base from V and 6 bases from J, leaving 15 bases between. This CDR3 is built from 15 residues. CDR1 MGHRA and CDR2 YSYEKL come from the germline V gene. Findings of the study overall: For second-wave clones that peaked at day 37, SARS-CoV-2 specificity went unverified.

This clonotype was seen more than once but under ten times. Its antigen is currently unknown. This TCR was recovered from an adult woman who had mild COVID-19 (a few samples of this study predate the infection). Cell type and time point are not known. The chain couples TRBV4-1 to TRBJ1-2; D is unclear. Sequencing was performed on PBMCs or a T cell subset sorted from them (not recorded which). DNA of the CDR3: TGCGCCAGCAGCCAAGGAGGAATTACCCCCGATGGCTACACCTTC. It specifies CASSQGGITPDGYTF.